Following are 17 T cell receptor beta chains from one sample sequenced in a study of T-cell reconstitution after alpha-beta-depleted transplantation in children. During its preparation, the TCRbeta library received unique molecular identifiers. Via MiXCR, TCRdb re-called the PCR reads, giving one row per CDR3 protein. The sample carries about 480,000 distinct CDR3 sequences, about 12% recorded once. Sequenced material: PBMCs from the stem cell graft donor, taken from the stem cell graft. These receptors were collected from a human donor who donated a stem cell graft to a child with combined immunodeficiency.

This sequence joins TRBV18 and TRBJ2-1; 7 nucleotides agree with TRBD2. The V gene end was trimmed by 0 bases and the J gene end by 9 bases; junction bases not matched to a gene: 8. Germline lookup yields CDR1 KGHSH and CDR2 LQKENI. The CDR3 is 15 residues long. The CDR3 DNA reads as TGTGCCAGCTCACCACCACTCGCGGGAGATTTTGAGCAGTTCTTC. It specifies CASSPPLAGDFEQFF.

This clonotype was counted ten times or more. This rearrangement joins TRBV5-1 to TRBJ2-5; the match to TRBD2 covers 13 bases. Trimming at V came to 1 base and at J to 5 bases, leaving 5 bases not matched to a gene. CDR1 and CDR2 from the germline V gene are SGHRS and YFSETQ. CDR3 length equals 16 residues. The CDR3 loop reads CASSLSGLAGLETQYF. Written as DNA, the CDR3 is TGCGCCAGCAGCTTGTCGGGACTAGCGGGGTTGGAGACCCAGTACTTC.

Points on this clonotype: A read error may be the cause here, since a much bigger clone is one base away. The chain employs TRBV7-9 and TRBJ2-3; D uncertain. Germline CDR1 reads SEHNR; CDR2 reads FQNEAQ (reference sequence). Trimming removed 6 bases at V and 0 bases at J, with 13 bases between. The CDR3 has 15 amino acids. CDR3 protein: CASSATSTSTDTQYF. The CDR3 region has the DNA TGTGCCAGCAGTGCCACAAGCACTAGCACAGATACGCAGTATTTT.

This clonotype was counted many times. The chain carries TRBV12-3 or TRBV12-4 and TRBJ2-1; 9 bases agree with TRBD2. With 2 bases clipped from V and 8 bases from J, the junction kept 7 bases outside the gene matches. The CDR3 spans 15 residues. The CDR3 coding sequence is TGTGCCAGCAGTTTATCGCGGGGGGGCCAAGATGAGCAGTTCTTC. It specifies CASSLSRGGQDEQFF.

The rearrangement links TRBV7-2 to TRBJ2-7; D remains ambiguous. The germline CDR1 and CDR2 sequences are SGHTA and FQGNSA. V lost 5 bases and J lost 4, with 12 bases in between. The CDR3 spans 13 residues. The CDR3 loop reads CASSQFEIYEQYF. CDR3 in DNA: TGTGCCAGCAGCCAATTCGAAATTTACGAGCAGTACTTC.

This clonotype appeared many times. This chain connects TRBV9 to TRBJ2-7; TRBD2 might be the D (5 bases). The CDR3 loop spans 14 amino acids. Trimming removed 4 bases from V and 6 bases from J, with 17 bases in between. Per germline, CDR1 SGDLS and CDR2 YYNGEE. CDR3 bases: TGTGCCAGCAGCCCAAACCCACTAGTTGTCGAGCAGTACTTC. Protein sequence: CASSPNPLVVEQYF.

This clonotype was counted between two and nine times. CDR3 nucleotide sequence: TGTGCCAGCAGTTTAGCGGCGAACTACGAGCAGTACTTC. Amino acid sequence: CASSLAANYEQYF. This chain links TRBV27 with TRBJ2-7; D gene unclear. From germline, CDR1 is MNHEY and CDR2 SMNVEV (reference sequence). V was trimmed by 2 bases and J by 3 bases, leaving 8 bases between them. The CDR3 loop spans 13 amino acids.

This chain joins TRBV18 and TRBJ1-1; 7 bases are shared with TRBD1. CDR1 and CDR2 (germline): KGHSH, LQKENI. This CDR3 contains 15 residues. V dropped 3 bases and J dropped 3; count of bases not matched to a gene: 7. Here the CDR3 DNA reads TGTGCCAGCTCACCGAGACAGGGTAGTCACACTGAAGCTTTCTTT. It codes for CASSPRQGSHTEAFF.

This clonotype was recorded many times. The rearrangement links TRBV12-3 or TRBV12-4 to TRBJ2-2, with D perhaps TRBD1 or TRBD2 (6 bases each). V lost 8 bases, J lost 3 bases, and 19 bases lay in between. This CDR3 comprises 16 residues. The CDR3 DNA reads as TGTGCCAGCTACTCCCTTACGGGGGCCGACACCGGGGAGCTGTTTTTT. It translates to CASYSLTGADTGELFF.

This chain joins TRBV12-3 or TRBV12-4 and TRBJ2-7; D unresolved. The germline V and J ends were trimmed by 6 bases and 3 bases, with 9 bases remaining between them. CDR3 length: 12 amino acids. CDR3 sequence reads: CASRASLYEQYF. The CDR3 DNA reads TGTGCCAGCAGGGCTAGTCTCTACGAGCAGTACTTC.

A few counts support this clonotype. The chain is built from TRBV12-3 or TRBV12-4 and TRBJ1-5, with a tentative D call TRBD1 (5 bases). The CDR3 contains 15 residues. V was cut by 3 bases and J by 1 base, with 10 bases left in between. The CDR3, as DNA: TGTGCCAGCAGTTTGAGGGGTCTCAGCAATCAGCCCCAGCATTTT. It is translated as CASSLRGLSNQPQHF.

The table lists this clonotype with many counts. The DNA for the CDR3 is TGTGCCAGCAGTTTGAGTAACCGGGGGCGAGAGACCCAGTACTTC. Translating it yields CASSLSNRGRETQYF. V is TRBV12-3 or TRBV12-4 and J is TRBJ2-5, with D possibly called TRBD1 or TRBD2 (6 bases each). Trimming took off 3 bases at V and 4 bases at J, with 15 bases between the two ends. The CDR3 sequence is 15 residues long.

The V call is TRBV27, the J call TRBJ1-5, with 9 bases lining up with TRBD1. Per germline, CDR1 MNHEY and CDR2 SMNVEV (reference sequence). This CDR3 contains 17 residues. V lost 3 bases to trimming and J lost 0 bases; unmatched junction nucleotides: 6. The CDR3 spells CASSFRRTGDSNQPQHF. CDR3 nucleotides: TGTGCCAGCAGTTTCAGGCGGACAGGGGATAGCAATCAGCCCCAGCATTTT.

This clonotype was recorded at least ten times. The chain links TRBV28 to TRBJ1-5; no firm D call. Germline assignment: CDR1 MDHEN and CDR2 SYDVKM. The germline V and J ends were trimmed by 1 base and 7 bases, with 8 bases remaining between them. The CDR3 length is 13 residues. The CDR3 nucleotides read TGTGCCAGCAGTTTATTATCAATCCAGCCCCAGCATTTT. This gives the protein CASSLLSIQPQHF.

This clonotype has more than one count but fewer than ten. The rearrangement links TRBV19 to TRBJ2-3; D is possibly TRBD1 or TRBD2 (5 bases each). This CDR3 spans 15 amino acids. Germline CDR1 LNHDA, CDR2 SQIVND (reference sequence). The V end lost 5 bases, the J end lost 2 bases, and 14 bases lay between the germline ends. The CDR3 protein is CASSPSWDPTDTQYF. CDR3 nucleotides: TGTGCCAGTAGTCCTTCTTGGGACCCCACAGATACGCAGTATTTT.

The genes are TRBV5-1 and TRBJ2-5, with TRBD1 as a possible D gene (6 bases). Trimming shortened V by 3 bases and J by 3 bases, and 9 bases separated the two germline ends. The V gene's germline CDR1 is SGHRS and CDR2 YFSETQ. The CDR3 is 13 amino acids. CDR3 residues: CASSWGLKETQYF. Here the CDR3 DNA reads TGCGCCAGCAGCTGGGGGCTAAAAGAGACCCAGTACTTC. Full variable domain (missing parts from reference TRBV5-1 and TRBJ2-5): KAGVTQTPRYLIKTRGQQVTLSCSPISGHRSVSWYQQTPGQGLQFLFEYFSETQRNKGNFPGRFSGRQFSNSRSEMNVSTLELGDSALYLCASSWGLKETQYFGPGTRLLVL.

V usage is TRBV5-5 and J usage is TRBJ2-5; D not certain. V shed 2 bases and J shed 5 bases, with 10 bases lying between them. The CDR3 has 13 amino acids. Germline values: CDR1 SGHKS, CDR2 YYEKEE (reference sequence). Here the CDR3 reads CASSFSIWETQYF. The CDR3 nucleotides read TGTGCCAGCAGCTTTAGCATTTGGGAGACCCAGTACTTC.